These 8 T cell receptor beta chains were sequenced from one sample in a study of cytomegalovirus exposure and HLA in healthy donors. In the PCR, 60 Vbeta and 13 Jbeta primers were used. Sequenced by immunoSEQ multiplex PCR; TCRdb stores in-frame clones only, minus some. The data hold roughly 130,000 clones, with roughly 80% observed a single time. Sequencing was done on a sample of PBMCs. Source of these receptors: a girl aged 2 to 10 in good health and CMV-seronegative.

The J gene is TRBJ2-1, the V gene TRBV29-1, with unresolved D. This CDR3 contains 13 residues. Germline lookup yields CDR1 SQVTM and CDR2 ANQGSEA. With 5 bases removed from V and 0 bases from J, the gap between germline ends came to 8 bases. CDR3 coding DNA: TGCAGCGTTACACCCCGCTCCTACAATGAGCAGTTCTTC. Its translation is CSVTPRSYNEQFF.

This clone has just a few counts. The V gene is TRBV7-2, the J gene TRBJ1-4, with 8 bases that match TRBD1. Germline V gene lookup returns CDR1 SGHTA and CDR2 FQGNSA. The trim removed 5 bases at V and 7 bases at J, leaving 6 bases unmatched. The CDR3 is 14 residues long. The CDR3 here is CASSPDRGSEKLFF. CDR3 DNA sequence: TGTGCCAGCAGCCCCGACAGGGGCTCTGAAAAACTGTTTTTT. The full variable domain, in which reference TRBV7-2 and TRBJ1-4 provide the parts outside the CDR3, is GAGVSQSPSNKVTEKGKDVELRCDPISGHTALYWYRQSLGQGLEFLIYFQGNSAPDKSGLPSDRFSAERTGGSVSTLTIQRTQQEDSAVYLCASSPDRGSEKLFFGSGTQLSVL.

The rearrangement joins TRBV11-2 to TRBJ1-3, with 7 bases identical to TRBD1. The V and J ends lost 5 bases and 6 bases, in that order; junction bases with no gene match: 7. Per the germline V gene, CDR1 is SGHAT and CDR2 is FQNNGV. The CDR3 contains 14 residues. CDR3 nucleotide sequence: TGTGCCAGCAGCCAGAGACAGGGATTAAACACCATATATTTT. Translated, it gives CASSQRQGLNTIYF.

Here the CDR3 reads CASSQGTGNYGYTF. The CDR3 bases are TGCGCCAGCAGCCAAGGGACAGGGAACTATGGCTACACCTTC. The rearrangement links TRBV4-1 to TRBJ1-2, with TRBD1 identical over 8 bases. Looked up from germline, CDR1 is MGHRA and CDR2 is YSYEKL. This CDR3 comprises 14 residues. V trimming: 1 base; J trimming: 2 bases; junction bases outside the gene matches: 0.

The V call is TRBV28, the J call TRBJ1-4, with D perhaps matching TRBD1 (6 bases). The V end lost 5 bases, the J end lost 8 bases, and 15 bases lay between the germline ends. Germline lookup yields CDR1 MDHEN and CDR2 SYDVKM. This CDR3 comprises 14 residues. CDR3 coding DNA: TGTGCCAGCAGTACTCACAGGGTTGGGGAAAAACTGTTTTTT. Its protein product is CASSTHRVGEKLFF.

The chain combines TRBV25-1 with TRBJ2-1; no definite D call. Per germline, CDR1 MGHDK and CDR2 SYGVNS. CDR3 size: 13 residues. The V end was cut by 2 bases, the J end by 6 bases, with 8 bases between. The CDR3 protein is CASSEPGVNEQFF. DNA for the CDR3: TGTGCCAGCAGTGAACCGGGTGTCAATGAGCAGTTCTTC.

The chain recombines TRBV4-1 with TRBJ1-5; D might be TRBD1 (5 bases). CDR1 is MGHRA and CDR2 is YSYEKL in the germline V gene. Trimming shortened V by 0 bases and J by 5 bases, and 8 bases separated the two germline ends. This CDR3 is built from 14 residues. As DNA, the CDR3 is TGCGCCAGCAGCCAAGATCGGGACTATCAGCCCCAGCATTTT. It codes for CASSQDRDYQPQHF.

The gene calls are TRBV7-9 and TRBJ2-7; D gene uncertain. CDR3 size: 13 residues. Germline CDR1 reads SEHNR; CDR2 reads FQNEAQ (reference sequence). The V end lost 2 bases, the J end lost 7 bases, and 12 bases lay between the germline ends. In DNA, the CDR3 is TGTGCCAGCAGCTTATCCGGGTTTCAAGAGCAGTACTTC. Residues: CASSLSGFQEQYF.